Below, 14 T cell receptor beta chains from the same sample are listed, as sequenced in a study of blood T cell repertoires in COVID-19. Sequencing was performed with immunoSEQ multiplex PCR; in TCRdb, only in-frame clones are kept and a portion is missing. The sample carries 290,000 or so clones, around 84% recorded once. Material: peripheral blood. These receptors originate from a man aged 70 or older with acute or convalescent COVID-19.

The chain has TRBV5-6 and TRBJ2-1; tentatively, D is TRBD1 (6 bases). Per the germline V gene, CDR1 is SGHDT and CDR2 is YYEEEE. The CDR3 extends over 16 amino acids. Trimming shortened V by 0 bases and J by 3 bases, and 13 bases separated the two germline ends. The CDR3 DNA reads as TGTGCCAGCAGCTTGGGGGGGCTCTCCGGCTACAATGAGCAGTTCTTC. Translating gives CASSLGGLSGYNEQFF.

The chain recombines TRBV6-5 with TRBJ1-2; 7 bases line up with TRBD1. J was trimmed by 6 bases and V by 4 bases; bases with no gene match: 8. Germline CDR1 is MNHEY and CDR2 is SVGAGI. The CDR3 extends over 14 amino acids. This CDR3 reads CASSFTDRVDGYTF. CDR3 bases: TGTGCCAGCAGTTTTACCGACAGGGTCGATGGCTACACCTTC.

The rearrangement uses TRBV28 and TRBJ1-1; 9 bases are shared with TRBD1. There are 15 residues in the CDR3. Trimming removed 4 bases from V and 0 bases from J; junction bases left unmatched: 3. Germline loops: CDR1 MDHEN, CDR2 SYDVKM. The CDR3 sequence is CASSSGQGMNTEAFF. In DNA form, the CDR3 reads TGTGCCAGCAGTTCAGGACAGGGGATGAACACTGAAGCTTTCTTT. The whole variable domain, filled in from reference TRBV28 and TRBJ1-1, reads DVKVTQSSRYLVKRTGEKVFLECVQDMDHENMFWYRQDPGLGLRLIYFSYDVKMKEKGDIPEGYSVSREKKERFSLILESASTNQTSMYLCASSSGQGMNTEAFFGQGTRLTVV.

The chain links TRBV6-2 or TRBV6-3 to TRBJ2-7; 10 bases are a match to TRBD1. From germline, CDR1 is MNHEY and CDR2 SVGEGT. Losses at the gene ends were 6 bases for V and 3 bases for J; bases not matched to a gene: 5. This CDR3 is 14 amino acids long. This CDR3 is CASSGTGAIYEQYF. For the CDR3, the DNA is TGTGCCAGCAGCGGGACAGGGGCCATCTACGAGCAGTACTTC.

The chain recombines TRBV28 with TRBJ1-5; D might be TRBD1 (5 bases). V dropped 8 bases and J dropped 2 bases, with 22 bases sitting between them. Germline V gives CDR1 MDHEN, CDR2 SYDVKM. The CDR3 loop spans 17 amino acids. The CDR3 nucleotides read TGTGCCAGCCGAACATATGACATGGACACACGCAATCAGCCCCAGCATTTT. Translating gives CASRTYDMDTRNQPQHF. The full variable domain, with the rest looked up from reference TRBV28 and TRBJ1-5, is DVKVTQSSRYLVKRTGEKVFLECVQDMDHENMFWYRQDPGLGLRLIYFSYDVKMKEKGDIPEGYSVSREKKERFSLILESASTNQTSMYLCASRTYDMDTRNQPQHFGDGTRLSIL.

The V call is TRBV5-8, the J call TRBJ2-1, with TRBD1 matching over 9 bases. The J segment lost 1 base and the V segment lost 3 bases, leaving 5 bases of the junction unmatched. The CDR3 spans 16 residues. Looked up from germline, CDR1 is SGHTS and CDR2 is YDEGEE. CDR3 sequence: CASSSYRGRSYNEQFF. The CDR3 nucleotides read TGTGCCAGCAGCTCTTACAGGGGGCGGTCCTACAATGAGCAGTTCTTC.

The chain links TRBV18 to TRBJ2-7; tentative D call: TRBD1 (5 bases). Germline CDR1 is KGHSH and CDR2 is LQKENI. This CDR3 comprises 14 residues. V shed 3 bases and J shed 3 bases, with 12 bases lying between them. The CDR3 nucleotides read TGTGCCAGCTCACCGCAGGGTTCCGACTACGAGCAGTACTTC. Protein product: CASSPQGSDYEQYF. The whole variable domain, filled in from reference TRBV18 and TRBJ2-7, reads NAGVMQNPRHLVRRRGQEARLRCSPMKGHSHVYWYRQLPEEGLKFMVYLQKENIIDESGMPKERFSAEFPKEGPSILRIQQVVRGDSAAYFCASSPQGSDYEQYFGPGTRLTVT.

This rearrangement joins TRBV6-2 or TRBV6-3 to TRBJ2-7; D perhaps matches TRBD1 (5 bases). V dropped 5 bases and J dropped 6 bases, with 17 bases sitting between them. Germline CDR1 reads MNHEY; CDR2 reads SVGEGT. The CDR3 covers 14 residues. The CDR3 loop reads CASSGAGWQREQYF. The CDR3 DNA reads TGTGCCAGCAGTGGGGCAGGGTGGCAACGCGAGCAGTACTTC.

The J gene is TRBJ2-7, the V gene TRBV30; possible D gene TRBD1, 5 bases. Trimming pared 4 bases from V and 3 bases from J, leaving 13 bases between. The CDR3 loop spans 13 amino acids. CDR1 and CDR2 from the germline V gene are GTSNPN and SVGIG (reference sequence). The CDR3 DNA reads TGTGCCTGGACAATTAAGGGGCTCTACGAGCAGTACTTC. Translation gives CAWTIKGLYEQYF.

This clone was picked up a small number of times. The rearrangement joins TRBV19 to TRBJ2-7; 11 bases agree with TRBD1. The CDR3 loop spans 15 amino acids. V was pared by 3 bases and J by 4 bases, with 5 bases of the junction left unmatched. Germline V gene lookup returns CDR1 LNHDA and CDR2 SQIVND (reference sequence). The CDR3 DNA reads TGTGCCAGTAGTATGTCTGGACAGGGGGCTTACGAGCAGTACTTC. This encodes CASSMSGQGAYEQYF.

This clone has a single count. The V call is TRBV24-1, the J call TRBJ2-1; 7 bases are a match to TRBD1. This CDR3 is built from 13 residues. The J segment lost 4 bases and the V segment lost 9 bases, leaving 5 bases of the junction unmatched. The germline V gene has CDR1 KGHDR and CDR2 SFDVKD. The CDR3 sequence is CATEGTAYNEQFF. For the CDR3, the DNA is TGTGCCACCGAAGGGACAGCATACAATGAGCAGTTCTTC.

The chain couples TRBV28 to TRBJ1-1, with D tentatively TRBD1 (5 bases). Deletions cut 2 bases from V and 0 bases from J, with 7 bases between. CDR1 and CDR2 (germline): MDHEN, SYDVKM. This CDR3 is built from 14 residues. CDR3 sequence (DNA): TGTGCCAGCAGTTTAGCAGGGATGAACACTGAAGCTTTCTTT. The encoded protein is CASSLAGMNTEAFF.

This clone was seen just once. The gene calls are TRBV5-4 and TRBJ1-4; D is perhaps TRBD1 (5 bases). Germline V CDR1 and CDR2: SGHNT, YYREEE (reference sequence). Trimming took off 0 bases at V and 8 bases at J, with 17 bases between the two ends. This CDR3 comprises 16 residues. In DNA form, the CDR3 reads TGTGCCAGCAGCTTGGGGGGGGACGGGGCGGGCGAAAAACTGTTTTTT. Translated, it gives CASSLGGDGAGEKLFF.

This clone has only one observation. The chain combines TRBV5-1 with TRBJ2-1; perhaps TRBD2 as D (6 bases). V was trimmed by 2 bases and J by 4 bases, leaving 13 bases between them. The CDR3 is 15 amino acids. Germline loops: CDR1 SGHRS, CDR2 YFSETQ. This chain's CDR3 is CASSFSGGDYNEQFF. As DNA, the CDR3 is TGCGCCAGCAGCTTCTCCGGCGGGGATTACAATGAGCAGTTCTTC.